The source of this T cell receptor beta chain is a study of blood T cell repertoires in COVID-19. Which cohort a participant joined came from the clinical history participants gave. Someone with COVID-19 had been met by exposed participants within 2 weeks before study entry. Per the study methods: Reference gene primer amplification gave nucleated cell count estimates. Method: immunoSEQ multiplex PCR; TCRdb's copy keeps in-frame clones and lacks some. For V, J and clone size, that table is used; D and trimming come from the DNA. The sample holds fewer than 400,000 clones, 75% to 90% seen once. Germline V gene lookup returns CDR1 SGDLS and CDR2 YYNGEE. This CDR3 is 13 amino acids long. Trimming took off 0 bases at V and 5 bases at J, with 8 bases between the two ends.

This receptor was obtained from a young woman who had been exposed to COVID-19. Sequenced: PBMCs or T cells enriched from blood (not recorded which). This chain links TRBV9 with TRBJ2-5; possibly TRBD1 for D (5 bases). CDR3 loop: CASSVEGWETQYF. CDR3 coding DNA: TGTGCCAGCAGCGTAGAGGGGTGGGAGACCCAGTACTTC. Full variable domain (rest looked up from reference TRBV9 and TRBJ2-5): DSGVTQTPKHLITATGQRVTLRCSPRSGDLSVYWYQQSLDQGLQFLIQYYNGEERAKGNILERFSAQQFPDLHSELNLSSLELGDSALYFCASSVEGWETQYFGPGTRLLVL.